The T cell receptor (beta chain) described here comes from a study of blood T cell repertoires in COVID-19 (dated by TCRdb to the early 2020s). Background for the entire study: Samples covering the acute and convalescent phases of COVID-19 were provided by collaborators in the United States, Italy and Spain. The prospective study material was composed of cDNA or gDNA derived from T cells, B-cell-depleted T cells, or PBMCs. Subjects who had been exposed to COVID-19, were actively infected with it, or had recovered from it provided the deeply sampled blood TCRbeta repertoires that made up the dataset. The repertoires were made available in a free public database intended to serve as a resource for research on the immune response to SARS-CoV-2. Samples came from the ongoing ImmuneRACE study (first 160 participants) plus 1,254 subjects from 6 global collaborators. Sample metadata almost always included a de-identified subject ID, COVID-19 status, age in years and sex. Where HLA class I and class II types were available, the types were taken from metadata supplied by the sample provider, not from assay-based typing.

What the research found in general, with its limitations: The quantity of clinical and demographic metadata differed by source and by participant and was supplied without curation.

TCRbeta CDR3 regions were amplified from genomic DNA by means of the immunoSEQ Assay, a bias-controlled multiplex PCR. On the authors' methods: Within the assay, amplification of reference gene primers was used to estimate how many nucleated cells each sample contained. To quantify the absolute abundance of each unique TCRbeta CDR3 rearrangement, sequence reads were collapsed and filtered. For each sample, productive Simpson clonality was calculated by taking the square root of Simpson's diversity index across productive rearrangements. As stored in TCRdb, this immuneACCESS dataset retains in-frame rearrangements with V and J assigned. A fraction of the clones does not appear; measured against another copy, unresolved V genes explain less than half of the discrepancy, and the remainder lacks a known reason. That table gives V, J and clone size, and the DNA gave D and trimming. This sample comprises some 300,000 clones, about 90% of them detected only once. The ten largest account for more than 0.8% of the sample.

The cysteine opens and the phenylalanine closes a CDR3 of 13 amino acids. Only the CDR3 DNA is retained, 39 bases long and in frame from the first base. V is reduced by 5 bases and J by 5 bases, leaving a spacing of 12 bases between them. Sequences LNHDA (CDR1) and SQIVND (CDR2) are obtained from the germline V gene (reference sequence). Enrolling through a virtual design, the prospective study's participants ranged in age from roughly 18 to 89 years and lived across roughly 23 United States geographic areas. Cohort assignment in the prospective study relied on participant-reported clinical history from a screening survey and a study questionnaire. For ImmuneRACE Cohort 3, a participant was defined as recovered based on two consecutive negative NP/OP PCR tests, clearance by a healthcare professional, or resolution of symptoms. In the prospective study, mobile phlebotomists collected whole blood, serum and a nasopharyngeal or oropharyngeal swab from each participant. Over a roughly two-month period, participants in the prospective study had the option of providing additional blood draws and questionnaires. Before DNA extraction, blood samples from the prospective study were shipped at room temperature or frozen.

As to this clone: Its specific antigen is unknown. The record has no base qualities; no much larger clone is one base away.

The sequencing input was PBMCs or T cells enriched from blood (not recorded which). The source is a woman aged 30 to 39 who had recovered from COVID-19. Recombination linked TRBV19 to TRBJ2-5; TRBD2 is a weak D gene call, 6 bases matching. The encoded CDR3 is CASSETRWETQYF. Here is the DNA: TGTGCCAGTAGTGAGACTAGATGGGAGACCCAGTACTTC.